Below are 23 T cell receptor beta chains sequenced from a single sample in a study of identical twins. TCRdb recomputed calls from the 5' RACE reads with MiXCR, one row per CDR3 protein. The sample shows 700,000 or so distinct CDR3 sequences, about 9.4% of them seen only once. The same sample was also used in a study of yellow fever vaccine responses in identical twins.

Sequencing used PBMCs. The receptors were gathered from a woman aged 18-29 years in good health.

The V and J genes are TRBV5-1 and TRBJ2-7; D might be TRBD1 (6 bases). The germline CDR1 and CDR2 sequences are SGHRS and YFSETQ. V lost 4 bases to trimming and J lost 2 bases, with 16 bases between them. CDR3 length: 15 residues. Here the CDR3 reads CASSGTGTPTYEQYF. The CDR3 DNA sequence: TGCGCCAGCAGCGGTACCGGGACACCTACCTACGAGCAGTACTTC.

This clonotype was seen many times. This chain links TRBV24-1 with TRBJ2-2; possibly TRBD1 for D (6 bases). Trimming took 4 bases from V and 6 from J, leaving 11 bases between them. The CDR3 totals 14 residues. Germline V gives CDR1 KGHDR, CDR2 SFDVKD. The CDR3 DNA is TGTGCCACCAGTGACCCGACAGGTGCCGGGGAGCTGTTTTTT. Its protein product is CATSDPTGAGELFF.

This clonotype was found many times. V usage is TRBV11-2 and J usage is TRBJ2-7; possible D gene TRBD2, 5 bases. The CDR3 has 15 residues. Looked up from germline, CDR1 is SGHAT and CDR2 is FQNNGV. V gave up 7 bases and J gave up 2 bases, with 18 bases separating them. This CDR3 is CASTSSRGLAYEQYF. CDR3 nucleotides: TGTGCCAGCACCTCTAGCCGGGGTTTGGCCTACGAGCAGTACTTC.

This clonotype was seen many times. This chain joins TRBV7-8 and TRBJ1-5, with TRBD1 as a possible D gene (5 bases). The CDR3 length is 16 residues. CDR1 and CDR2 from the germline V gene are SGHVS and FQNEAQ. The germline V and J ends were trimmed by 0 bases and 5 bases, with 14 bases remaining between them. CDR3 DNA sequence: TGTGCCAGCAGCTTAGCTGGGGGAGCGGGGGATCAGCCCCAGCATTTT. Protein: CASSLAGGAGDQPQHF.

This clonotype was counted at least ten times. This chain uses TRBV4-2 with TRBJ2-5; 9 nucleotides align to TRBD2. CDR3 size: 17 residues. The germline CDR1 and CDR2 sequences are LGHNA and YNFKEQ. The ends lost 0 bases at V and 5 bases at J; junction bases unmatched: 10. The CDR3 region has the DNA TGTGCCAGCAGCCAAGATCGATTAGCGGGAGCCGAGGAGACCCAGTACTTC. It codes for CASSQDRLAGAEETQYF.

This clonotype was counted ten times or more. The rearrangement links TRBV12-3 or TRBV12-4 to TRBJ2-3; D uncertain. The CDR3 has 13 residues. V lost 2 bases, J lost 0 bases, and 3 bases lay in between. Here the CDR3 DNA reads TGTGCCAGCAGTTTACGCAGCACAGATACGCAGTATTTT. Its protein is CASSLRSTDTQYF.

The gene calls are TRBV4-3 and TRBJ2-3; 11 positions match TRBD2. Germline CDR1 LGHNA, CDR2 YSLEER. The CDR3 sequence is 17 residues long. With 0 bases clipped from V and 3 bases from J, the junction kept 5 bases outside the gene matches. This chain's CDR3 is CASSQDTGLAETDTQYF. In nucleotides, the CDR3 is TGCGCCAGCAGCCAAGATACGGGACTAGCGGAAACAGATACGCAGTATTTT.

The gene calls are TRBV5-1 and TRBJ2-2; D gene unclear. Germline V CDR1 and CDR2: SGHRS, YFSETQ. The CDR3 totals 16 residues. V shed 0 bases and J shed 0 bases, with 9 bases lying between them. The CDR3 sequence: CASSLESLANTGELFF. CDR3 DNA sequence: TGCGCCAGCAGCTTGGAGAGCCTCGCGAACACCGGGGAGCTGTTTTTT.

This clonotype showed up just a few times. The chain carries TRBV12-3 or TRBV12-4 and TRBJ2-1; the D is unclear. Trimming took 7 bases from V and 5 from J, leaving 15 bases between them. This CDR3 is 14 amino acids long. The CDR3 coding sequence is TGTGCCAGCACCCCCCCCGGCGGCCACAATGAGCAGTTCTTC. This translates into CASTPPGGHNEQFF.

This clonotype came up a few times. This chain uses TRBV11-2 with TRBJ1-1, with 7 bases identical to TRBD1. Trimming cost V 5 bases and J 0 bases; bases outside gene matches: 3. CDR3 length: 14 residues. Germline V gene sequence: CDR1 SGHAT, CDR2 FQNNGV. The CDR3: CASSGTAMNTEAFF. CDR3 DNA: TGTGCCAGCAGCGGGACAGCTATGAACACTGAAGCTTTCTTT.

This clonotype has more than one count but fewer than ten. The J gene is TRBJ2-1, the V gene TRBV20-1; TRBD2 matches 10 bases. Germline CDR1 reads DFQATT; CDR2 reads SNEGSKA (reference sequence). CDR3 size: 15 residues. After removal of 5 bases from V and 5 bases from J, the junction contained 9 bases not matched to a gene. DNA of the CDR3: TGCAGTGCTCCACAAACGGGACTAGCGAACAATGAGCAGTTCTTC. Its translation: CSAPQTGLANNEQFF.

Many counts were recorded for this clonotype. The chain recombines TRBV6-5 with TRBJ1-5, with D maybe TRBD1 (5 bases). CDR1 and CDR2 (germline): MNHEY, SVGAGI. This CDR3 contains 14 residues. Trimming cost V 0 bases and J 10 bases, with 13 bases left between them. The CDR3 region is CASSYSDRGYPQHF. CDR3 bases: TGTGCCAGCAGTTACTCAGACAGAGGGTATCCCCAGCATTTT.

This clonotype was seen at least ten times. The rearrangement links TRBV7-2 to TRBJ2-7; D may be TRBD1 (5 bases). The CDR3 loop spans 13 amino acids. The germline gives CDR1 SGHTA, CDR2 FQGNSA. V was trimmed by 5 bases and J by 1 base, leaving 9 bases between them. DNA of the CDR3: TGTGCCAGCAGCAGAAGGGGATCCTACGAGCAGTACTTC. Protein: CASSRRGSYEQYF. The full variable domain, completed using reference TRBV7-2 and TRBJ2-7, is GAGVSQSPSNKVTEKGKDVELRCDPISGHTALYWYRQSLGQGLEFLIYFQGNSAPDKSGLPSDRFSAERTGGSVSTLTIQRTQQEDSAVYLCASSRRGSYEQYFGPGTRLTVT.

The rearrangement uses TRBV12-3 or TRBV12-4 and TRBJ2-6; 9 positions agree with TRBD2. The CDR3 loop spans 17 amino acids. V lost 6 bases, J lost 0 bases, and 6 bases stayed unmatched. CDR3 nucleotide sequence: TGTGCCAGCAGGCGGGGGGGGCAGGCCTCTGGGGCCAACGTCCTGACTTTC. As protein: CASRRGGQASGANVLTF.

The table lists this clonotype with a few counts. The chain employs TRBV4-2 and TRBJ2-2; D is possibly TRBD1 (5 bases). The CDR3 consists of 15 residues. The V end was cut by 0 bases, the J end by 5 bases, with 10 bases between. In germline, CDR1 is LGHNA, CDR2 YNFKEQ. This chain's CDR3 is CASSQDQAGTGELFF. CDR3 DNA: TGTGCCAGCAGCCAAGATCAGGCAGGGACCGGGGAGCTGTTTTTT.

This chain links TRBV29-1 with TRBJ1-1; tentative D call: TRBD1 (6 bases). Trimming left V 3 bases short and J 2 bases short, with 13 bases between. The CDR3 runs to 14 residues. Germline CDR1 SQVTM, CDR2 ANQGSEA. Here the CDR3 reads CSVERGAENTEAFF. In nucleotides, the CDR3 is TGCAGCGTTGAGCGGGGGGCAGAAAACACTGAAGCTTTCTTT.

In its sample, this clonotype was seen a few times. The chain joins TRBV28 to TRBJ1-6; 8 bases are a match to TRBD1. V shed 6 bases and J 5 bases; nucleotides not matched to a gene: 9. CDR1 and CDR2 (germline): MDHEN, SYDVKM. The CDR3 runs to 16 residues. CDR3 in DNA: TGTGCCAGCAGCCAGGGGACAGGAATGAATAATTCACCCCTCCACTTT. Protein sequence: CASSQGTGMNNSPLHF.

This clonotype has ten or more counts. The gene calls are TRBV5-5 and TRBJ2-3; 11 bases fit TRBD2. V gave up 0 bases and J gave up 2 bases; unmatched junction bases: 2. Germline lookup yields CDR1 SGHKS and CDR2 YYEKEE (reference sequence). The CDR3 extends over 16 amino acids. The CDR3 bases are TGTGCCAGCAGCTTGGTAGCGGGAGGGACCACAGATACGCAGTATTTT. Translated: CASSLVAGGTTDTQYF. Using reference TRBV5-5 and TRBJ2-3 for the parts outside the CDR3, the full variable domain is DAGVTQSPTHLIKTRGQQVTLRCSPISGHKSVSWYQQVLGQGPQFIFQYYEKEERGRGNFPDRFSARQFPNYSSELNVNALLLGDSALYLCASSLVAGGTTDTQYFGPGTRLTVL.

The sample holds a few counts of this clonotype. This chain links TRBV7-9 with TRBJ2-5, with D possibly TRBD2 on 6 matching bases. CDR1 is SEHNR and CDR2 is FQNEAQ in the germline V gene (reference sequence). The CDR3 runs to 13 residues. Trimming pared 5 bases from V and 3 bases from J, leaving 10 bases between. CDR3 loop: CASSPRLEETQYF. CDR3 DNA sequence: TGTGCCAGCAGCCCAAGACTAGAAGAGACCCAGTACTTC.

This clonotype was observed a few times. This chain joins TRBV24-1 and TRBJ2-2; TRBD1 might be the D (6 bases). V shed 7 bases and J shed 7 bases, with 15 bases lying between them. CDR3 length equals 14 residues. CDR1 is KGHDR and CDR2 is SFDVKD in the germline V gene. The CDR3 DNA reads as TGTGCCACCAGCCGGGGCAGGGGTGACGGGGAGCTGTTTTTT. This gives the protein CATSRGRGDGELFF.

V is TRBV10-2 and J is TRBJ2-1; 11 bases agree with TRBD2. With V trimmed by 2 bases and J by 4 bases, 10 bases remained unmatched. The length of the CDR3 is 18 residues. Germline-derived CDR1 and CDR2 are WSHSY and SAAADI. The CDR3 coding sequence is TGCGCCAGCAGTGAGGGGTACCCTAGCGGGAGGAGGTACAATGAGCAGTTCTTC. Translating gives CASSEGYPSGRRYNEQFF.

The chain couples TRBV9 to TRBJ2-1; D unresolved. Germline lookup yields CDR1 SGDLS and CDR2 YYNGEE. The ends were cut back, 2 bases at V and 7 bases at J, with 13 bases in the middle. The CDR3 length is 14 residues. For the CDR3, the DNA is TGTGCCAGCAGCGTGAGCCCCCTGAGGAATGAGCAGTTCTTC. Translation: CASSVSPLRNEQFF.

A few counts support this clonotype. The gene calls are TRBV28 and TRBJ2-7, with D perhaps matching TRBD2 (6 bases). The V gene's germline CDR1 is MDHEN and CDR2 SYDVKM. The length of the CDR3 is 14 residues. V lost 8 bases, J lost 0 bases, and 14 bases lay in between. The DNA for the CDR3 is TGTGCCAGCCTTTCCCTAGCGCCCTCCTACGAGCAGTACTTC. Encoded protein: CASLSLAPSYEQYF.